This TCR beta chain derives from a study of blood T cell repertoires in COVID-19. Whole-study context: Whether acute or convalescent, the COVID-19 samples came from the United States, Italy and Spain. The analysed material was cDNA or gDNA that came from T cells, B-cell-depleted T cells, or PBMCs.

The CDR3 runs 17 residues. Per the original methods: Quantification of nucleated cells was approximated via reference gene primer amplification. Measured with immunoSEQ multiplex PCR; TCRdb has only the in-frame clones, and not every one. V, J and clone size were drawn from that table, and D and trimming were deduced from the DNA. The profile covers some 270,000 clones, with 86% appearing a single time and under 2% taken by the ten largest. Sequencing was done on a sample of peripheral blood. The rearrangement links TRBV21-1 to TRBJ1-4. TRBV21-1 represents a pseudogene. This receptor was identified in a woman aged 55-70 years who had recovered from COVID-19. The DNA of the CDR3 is TGTGCCAGCAGCACCCGAAAAGGGCGGGTTATCGGTGAAAAACTGTTTTTT. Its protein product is CASSTRKGRVIGEKLFF.